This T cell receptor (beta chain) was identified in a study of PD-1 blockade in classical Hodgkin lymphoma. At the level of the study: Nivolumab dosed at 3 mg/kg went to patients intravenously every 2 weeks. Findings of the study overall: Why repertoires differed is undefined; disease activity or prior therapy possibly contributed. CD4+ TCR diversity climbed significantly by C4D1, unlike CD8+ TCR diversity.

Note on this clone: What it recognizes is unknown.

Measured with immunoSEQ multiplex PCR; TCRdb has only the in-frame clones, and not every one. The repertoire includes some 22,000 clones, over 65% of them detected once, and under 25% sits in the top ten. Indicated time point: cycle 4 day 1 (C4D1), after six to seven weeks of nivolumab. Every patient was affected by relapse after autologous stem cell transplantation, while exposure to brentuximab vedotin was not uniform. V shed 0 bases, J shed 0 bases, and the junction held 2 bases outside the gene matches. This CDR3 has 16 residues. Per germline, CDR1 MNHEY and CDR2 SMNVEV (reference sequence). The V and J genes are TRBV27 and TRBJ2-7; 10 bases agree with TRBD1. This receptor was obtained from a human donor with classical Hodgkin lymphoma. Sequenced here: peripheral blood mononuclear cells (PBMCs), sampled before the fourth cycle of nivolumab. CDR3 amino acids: CASSLSGQGYSYEQYF. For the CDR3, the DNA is TGTGCCAGCAGTTTATCGGGACAGGGGTACTCCTACGAGCAGTACTTC.